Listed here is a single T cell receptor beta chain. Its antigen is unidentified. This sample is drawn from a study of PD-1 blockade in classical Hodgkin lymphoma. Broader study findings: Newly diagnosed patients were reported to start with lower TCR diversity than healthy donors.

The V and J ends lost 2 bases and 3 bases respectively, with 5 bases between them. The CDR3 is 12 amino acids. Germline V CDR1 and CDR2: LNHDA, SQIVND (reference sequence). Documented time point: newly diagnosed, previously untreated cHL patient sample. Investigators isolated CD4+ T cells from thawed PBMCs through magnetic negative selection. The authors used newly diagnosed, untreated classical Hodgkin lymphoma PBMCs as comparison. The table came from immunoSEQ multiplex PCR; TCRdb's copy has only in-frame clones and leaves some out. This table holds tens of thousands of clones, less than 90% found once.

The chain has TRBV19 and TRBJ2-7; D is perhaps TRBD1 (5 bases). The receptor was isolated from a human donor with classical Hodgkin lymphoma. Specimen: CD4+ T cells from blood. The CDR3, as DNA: TGTGCCAGTAGTATACAGGGCTACGAGCAGTACTTC. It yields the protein CASSIQGYEQYF. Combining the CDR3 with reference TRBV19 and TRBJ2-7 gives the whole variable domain DGGITQSPKYLFRKEGQNVTLSCEQNLNHDAMYWYRQDPGQGLRLIYYSQIVNDFQKGDIAEGYSVSREKKESFPLTVTSAQKNPTAFYLCASSIQGYEQYFGPGTRLTVT.